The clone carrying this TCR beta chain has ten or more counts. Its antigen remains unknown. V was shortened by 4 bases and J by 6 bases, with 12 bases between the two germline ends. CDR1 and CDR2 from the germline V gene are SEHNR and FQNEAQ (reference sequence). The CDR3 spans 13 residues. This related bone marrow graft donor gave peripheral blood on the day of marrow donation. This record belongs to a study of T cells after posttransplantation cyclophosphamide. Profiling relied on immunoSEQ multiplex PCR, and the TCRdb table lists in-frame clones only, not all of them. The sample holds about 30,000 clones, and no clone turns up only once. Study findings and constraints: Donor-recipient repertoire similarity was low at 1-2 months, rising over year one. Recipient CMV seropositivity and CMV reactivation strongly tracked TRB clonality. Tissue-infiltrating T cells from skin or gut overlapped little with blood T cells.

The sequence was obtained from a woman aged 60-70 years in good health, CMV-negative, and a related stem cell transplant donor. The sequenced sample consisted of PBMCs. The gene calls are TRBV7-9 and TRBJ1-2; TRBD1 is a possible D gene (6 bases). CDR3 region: CASSSRGGDGYTF. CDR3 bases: TGTGCCAGCAGCTCCAGGGGAGGAGATGGCTACACCTTC. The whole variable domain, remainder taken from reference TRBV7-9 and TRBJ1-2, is DTGVSQNPRHKITKRGQNVTFRCDPISEHNRLYWYRQTLGQGPEFLTYFQNEAQLEKSRLLSDRFSAERPKGSFSTLEIQRTEQGDSAMYLCASSSRGGDGYTFGSGTRLTVV.